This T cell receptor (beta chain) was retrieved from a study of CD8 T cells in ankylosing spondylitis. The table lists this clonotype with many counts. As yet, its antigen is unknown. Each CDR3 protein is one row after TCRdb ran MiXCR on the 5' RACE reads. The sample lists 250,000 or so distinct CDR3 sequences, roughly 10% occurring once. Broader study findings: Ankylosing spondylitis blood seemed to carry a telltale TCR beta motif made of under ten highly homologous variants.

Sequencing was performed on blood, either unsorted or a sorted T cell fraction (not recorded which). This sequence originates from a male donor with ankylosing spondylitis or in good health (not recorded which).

The CDR3 DNA follows: TGTGCCAGCAGTGCGGGGCCGAGTTACAATGAGCAGTTCTTC. As protein: CASSAGPSYNEQFF. The chain links TRBV12-3 or TRBV12-4 to TRBJ2-1; TRBD2 might be the D (6 bases). The CDR3 has 14 amino acids. V dropped 5 bases and J dropped 4 bases, with 12 bases sitting between them.